One sample yielded the 17 T cell receptor beta chains listed below, sequenced in a study of shared clonotypes between healthy human individuals (TCRdb year 2020). To prepare the library, the immunoSEQ multiplex PCR assay was applied. As stored in TCRdb, this immuneACCESS dataset retains in-frame rearrangements with V and J assigned. A fraction of the clones does not appear; measured against another copy, unresolved V genes explain less than half of the discrepancy, and the remainder lacks a known reason. Counted in this sample were under 1,100,000 clones; under 80% of them appeared once. The ten largest clones take up around 1.5% of the sample. The specimen was memory CD4+ T cells sorted from blood. The intended sense of this specimen's cell subset or site label: CD45RA-negative fraction. The receptor set was obtained from a man younger than 30 in good health.

The V gene is TRBV7-2, the J gene TRBJ2-3; D perhaps matches TRBD1 (5 bases). The CDR3 has 15 amino acids. V lost 6 bases, J lost 2 bases, and 15 bases lay in between. Germline lookup yields CDR1 SGHTA and CDR2 FQGNSA. The CDR3 nucleotides read TGTGCCAGCAGTCTTAGGACATTAACCACAGATACGCAGTATTTT. It translates to CASSLRTLTTDTQYF.

V usage is TRBV6-5 and J usage is TRBJ1-1, with D tentatively TRBD1 (5 bases). The CDR3 covers 16 residues. With 0 bases removed from V and 5 bases from J, the gap between germline ends came to 16 bases. Per germline, CDR1 MNHEY and CDR2 SVGAGI. CDR3 protein: CASSYSIRREETEAFF. As DNA, the CDR3 is TGTGCCAGCAGTTACTCGATACGCAGGGAAGAGACTGAAGCTTTCTTT.

The gene calls are TRBV7-2 and TRBJ1-4, with D unclear. Per germline, CDR1 SGHTA and CDR2 FQGNSA. Trimming cost V 3 bases and J 6 bases, with 11 bases left between them. The CDR3 length is 14 residues. The CDR3 here is CASSFSTADEKLFF. In DNA, the CDR3 is TGTGCCAGCAGCTTTAGTACCGCAGATGAAAAACTGTTTTTT.

In regard to this clone: The same CDR3 is also encoded by other DNA sequences in this sample. The chain employs TRBV5-1 and TRBJ1-3; D gene ambiguous. The CDR3 contains 14 residues. In germline, CDR1 is SGHRS, CDR2 YFSETQ. The V end lost 0 bases, the J end lost 2 bases, and 6 bases lay between the germline ends. The CDR3 here is CASSLGHAGNTIYF. CDR3 DNA: TGCGCCAGCAGCTTGGGGCACGCTGGAAACACCATATATTTT.

This rearrangement joins TRBV10-3 to TRBJ1-2; a possible D gene is TRBD1 (5 bases). Trimming left V 11 bases short and J 6 bases short, with 19 bases between. CDR1 and CDR2 (germline): ENHRY, SYGVKD. The CDR3 is 13 residues long. The CDR3 nucleotides are TGTGCCGCTGGGGGGGGACCAGGCGATGGCTACACCTTC. It is translated as CAAGGGPGDGYTF.

This clone has a single count. The V call is TRBV28, the J call TRBJ1-5; D ambiguous. V was shortened by 2 bases and J by 6 bases, with 5 bases between the two germline ends. The CDR3 runs 12 residues. The germline gives CDR1 MDHEN, CDR2 SYDVKM. CDR3 sequence: CASSLRGQPQHF. In DNA, the CDR3 is TGTGCCAGCAGTTTACGGGGTCAGCCCCAGCATTTT. Full variable domain (missing parts from reference TRBV28 and TRBJ1-5): DVKVTQSSRYLVKRTGEKVFLECVQDMDHENMFWYRQDPGLGLRLIYFSYDVKMKEKGDIPEGYSVSREKKERFSLILESASTNQTSMYLCASSLRGQPQHFGDGTRLSIL.

This chain connects TRBV5-5 to TRBJ2-2; D not certain. Germline V lookup: CDR1 SGHKS, CDR2 YYEKEE (reference sequence). The length of the CDR3 is 17 residues. V was trimmed by 4 bases and J by 0 bases, leaving 16 bases between them. The CDR3 sequence is CASSLRISPSNTGELFF. As DNA, the CDR3 is TGTGCCAGCAGCCTGAGGATTTCGCCGTCGAACACCGGGGAGCTGTTTTTT.

The rearrangement uses TRBV27 and TRBJ1-1; no definite D call. V was trimmed by 1 base and J by 5 bases, leaving 11 bases between them. This CDR3 contains 14 residues. Germline V gene sequence: CDR1 MNHEY, CDR2 SMNVEV (reference sequence). CDR3 in amino acids: CASSLLREVTEAFF. CDR3 nucleotide sequence: TGTGCCAGCAGTTTATTGAGGGAGGTGACTGAAGCTTTCTTT.

V and J are TRBV18 and TRBJ2-3; TRBD1 agrees at 7 bases. CDR3 length: 16 residues. Losses at the gene ends were 2 bases for V and 9 bases for J; bases not matched to a gene: 14. Germline CDR1 KGHSH, CDR2 LQKENI. The CDR3 nucleotides read TGTGCCAGCTCACCATCCTCAGAGGGGGTAGGGGGCACGCAGTATTTT. It codes for CASSPSSEGVGGTQYF.

As regards this clone: A clone one base away is much larger, so this may be a read error. The same CDR3 can be traced to other DNA sequences in this sample. This rearrangement joins TRBV11-3 to TRBJ2-2; D possibly matches TRBD1 or TRBD2 (6 bases each). The V end was cut by 1 base, the J end by 4 bases, with 10 bases between. Germline V gene data show CDR1 as SGHNT and CDR2 as YENEEA. CDR3 size: 15 residues. The CDR3 nucleotides read TGTGCCAGCAGCTTAGCGGGGGCGGGCACCGGGGAGCTGTTTTTT. As protein: CASSLAGAGTGELFF.

V usage is TRBV9 and J usage is TRBJ1-5; D is unresolved. The CDR3 runs to 15 residues. Between the trimmed V and J ends, which lost 3 bases and 2 bases, there was a span of 12 bases. Germline V gives CDR1 SGDLS, CDR2 YYNGEE. The CDR3 region is CASSARGDRNQPQHF. The CDR3 DNA reads as TGTGCCAGCAGCGCCCGCGGGGATCGCAATCAGCCCCAGCATTTT.

This chain connects TRBV5-1 to TRBJ2-2, with D perhaps matching TRBD2 (5 bases). This CDR3 spans 14 amino acids. Trimming removed 0 bases at V and 7 bases at J, with 10 bases between. The germline V gene encodes CDR1 SGHRS and CDR2 YFSETQ. The CDR3 loop reads CASSLVLADGELFF. CDR3 nucleotides: TGCGCCAGCAGCTTGGTCCTAGCTGACGGGGAGCTGTTTTTT.

The chain joins TRBV6-5 to TRBJ2-1; 7 bases line up with TRBD1. The ends lost 6 bases at V and 6 bases at J; junction bases unmatched: 11. Germline V gene lookup returns CDR1 MNHEY and CDR2 SVGAGI. The CDR3 length is 15 residues. Here the CDR3 DNA reads TGTGCCAGCAGCACAGGGGCCCTAGGTGCCAATGAGCAGTTCTTC. This encodes CASSTGALGANEQFF.

The chain uses TRBV30 and TRBJ2-2, with D tentatively TRBD2 (7 bases). Trimming took off 1 base at V and 4 bases at J, with 19 bases between the two ends. The CDR3 is made up of 17 amino acids. Per germline, CDR1 GTSNPN and CDR2 SVGIG (reference sequence). For the CDR3, the DNA is TGTGCCTGGAGTGGCCTACAGGGAGGGAGCGGCACCGGGGAGCTGTTTTTT. It specifies CAWSGLQGGSGTGELFF.

This clone was seen a few times. The gene calls are TRBV25-1 and TRBJ2-7; 7 bases match TRBD1. Germline CDR1 and CDR2: MGHDK and SYGVNS. V trimming: 7 bases; J trimming: 0 bases; junction bases outside the gene matches: 9. This CDR3 comprises 15 residues. In nucleotides, the CDR3 is TGTGCCAGCAAATCCCCGACAGGGCCCTCCTACGAGCAGTACTTC. Its translation: CASKSPTGPSYEQYF.

This chain uses TRBV4-1 with TRBJ2-1; 9 nucleotides line up with TRBD2. The CDR3 totals 13 residues. The germline V gene has CDR1 MGHRA and CDR2 YSYEKL. The V and J ends lost 6 bases and 9 bases, in that order; junction bases with no gene match: 6. The CDR3 region is CASSSLAGAEQFF. The DNA of the CDR3 is TGCGCCAGCAGTTCGTTAGCGGGAGCTGAGCAGTTCTTC.

The genes are TRBV29-1 and TRBJ1-1, with 9 bases matching TRBD1. CDR1 is SQVTM and CDR2 is ANQGSEA in the germline V gene. The CDR3 has 13 residues. V lost 3 bases to trimming and J lost 1 base; unmatched junction nucleotides: 0. The CDR3 here is CSVEDRGNTEAFF. CDR3 coding DNA: TGCAGCGTTGAGGACAGGGGGAACACTGAAGCTTTCTTT.